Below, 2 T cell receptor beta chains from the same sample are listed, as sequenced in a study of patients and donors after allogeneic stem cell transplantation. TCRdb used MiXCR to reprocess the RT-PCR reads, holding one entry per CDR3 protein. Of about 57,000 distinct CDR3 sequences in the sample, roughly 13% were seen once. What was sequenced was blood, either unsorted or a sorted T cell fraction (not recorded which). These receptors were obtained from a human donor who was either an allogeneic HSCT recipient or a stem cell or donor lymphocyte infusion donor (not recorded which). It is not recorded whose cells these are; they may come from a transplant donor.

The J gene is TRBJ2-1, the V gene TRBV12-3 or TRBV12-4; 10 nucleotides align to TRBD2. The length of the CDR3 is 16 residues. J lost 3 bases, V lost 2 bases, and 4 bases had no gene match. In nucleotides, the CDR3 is TGTGCCAGCAGTTTACTAGCGGGAGCCCTCTACAATGAGCAGTTCTTC. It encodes CASSLLAGALYNEQFF.

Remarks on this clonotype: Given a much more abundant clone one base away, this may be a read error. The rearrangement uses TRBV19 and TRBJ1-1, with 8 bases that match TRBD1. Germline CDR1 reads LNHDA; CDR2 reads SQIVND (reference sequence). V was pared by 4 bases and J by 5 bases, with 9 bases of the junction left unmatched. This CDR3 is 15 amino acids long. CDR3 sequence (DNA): TGTGCCAGTAGTACGGGACAGGTTTTCGGGACTGAAGCTTTCTTT. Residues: CASSTGQVFGTEAFF. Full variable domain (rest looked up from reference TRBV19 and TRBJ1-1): DGGITQSPKYLFRKEGQNVTLSCEQNLNHDAMYWYRQDPGQGLRLIYYSQIVNDFQKGDIAEGYSVSREKKESFPLTVTSAQKNPTAFYLCASSTGQVFGTEAFFGQGTRLTVV.